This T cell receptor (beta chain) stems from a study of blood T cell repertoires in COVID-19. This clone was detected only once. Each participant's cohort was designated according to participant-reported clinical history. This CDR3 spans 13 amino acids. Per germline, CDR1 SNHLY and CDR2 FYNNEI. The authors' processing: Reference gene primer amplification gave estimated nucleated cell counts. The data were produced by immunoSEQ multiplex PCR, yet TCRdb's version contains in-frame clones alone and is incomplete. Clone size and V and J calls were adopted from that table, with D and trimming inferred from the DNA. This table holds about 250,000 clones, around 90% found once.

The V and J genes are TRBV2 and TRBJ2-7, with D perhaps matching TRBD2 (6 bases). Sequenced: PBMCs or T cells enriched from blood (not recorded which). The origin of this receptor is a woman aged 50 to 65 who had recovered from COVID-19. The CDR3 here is CASSSGLAYEQYF. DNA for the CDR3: TGTGCGTCTAGCAGCGGGCTAGCCTACGAGCAGTACTTC.